The T cell receptor beta chain described here comes from a study of cytomegalovirus exposure and HLA in healthy donors. The data were produced by immunoSEQ multiplex PCR, yet TCRdb's version contains in-frame clones alone and is incomplete. The table has approximately 99,000 clones, about 85% seen once. V lost 2 bases to trimming and J lost 14 bases, with 15 bases between them. The CDR3 is 13 amino acids. Germline V gene lookup returns CDR1 SGHVS and CDR2 FQNEAQ. This clone was recorded a few times. The chain joins TRBV7-8 to TRBJ1-4; D uncertain. Sample: PBMCs. This clonotype originated in a young woman in good health and CMV-seronegative. CDR3 bases: TGTGCCAGCAGCTTACCCTTCACGGGAGAGCTGTTTTTT. Its protein product is CASSLPFTGELFF.